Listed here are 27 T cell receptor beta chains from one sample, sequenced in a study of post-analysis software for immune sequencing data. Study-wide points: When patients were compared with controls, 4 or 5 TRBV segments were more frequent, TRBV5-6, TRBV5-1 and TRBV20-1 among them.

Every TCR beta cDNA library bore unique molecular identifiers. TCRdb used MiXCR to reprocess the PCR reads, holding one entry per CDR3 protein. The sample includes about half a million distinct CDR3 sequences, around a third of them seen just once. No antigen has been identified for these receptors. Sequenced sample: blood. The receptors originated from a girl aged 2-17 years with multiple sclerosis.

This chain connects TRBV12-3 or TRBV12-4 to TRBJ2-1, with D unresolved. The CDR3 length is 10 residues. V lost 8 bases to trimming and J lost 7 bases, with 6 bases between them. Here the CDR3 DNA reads TGTGCCAGCGGAACAAATGAGCAGTTCTTC. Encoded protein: CASGTNEQFF.

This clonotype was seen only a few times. The CDR3 is CASSGTSGYSEQYF. The CDR3 region has the DNA TGTGCCAGCTCAGGGACTAGCGGCTATTCCGAGCAGTACTTC. The chain recombines TRBV18 with TRBJ2-7; 11 bases line up with TRBD2. J gave up 6 bases and V 5 bases, and 6 bases lay outside the gene matches. Germline V gives CDR1 KGHSH, CDR2 LQKENI. The CDR3 is 14 amino acids.

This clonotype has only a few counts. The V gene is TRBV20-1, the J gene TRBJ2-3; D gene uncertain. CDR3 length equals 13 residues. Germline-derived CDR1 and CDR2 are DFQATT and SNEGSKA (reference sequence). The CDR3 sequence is CSESARGTDTQYF. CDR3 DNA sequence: TGCAGCGAATCCGCCCGCGGCACAGATACGCAGTATTTT.

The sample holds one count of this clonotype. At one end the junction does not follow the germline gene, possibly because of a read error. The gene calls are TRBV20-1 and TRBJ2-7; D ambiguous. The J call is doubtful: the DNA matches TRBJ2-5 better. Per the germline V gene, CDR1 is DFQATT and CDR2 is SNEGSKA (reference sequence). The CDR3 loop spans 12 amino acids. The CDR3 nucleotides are TGCAGTGCTAGAAGCCACCAAGGGACCCAGTACTTC. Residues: CSARSHQGTQYF.

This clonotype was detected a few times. CDR3 sequence reads: CASSNGTNSYNEQFF. The CDR3 coding sequence is TGCGCCAGCAGCAACGGGACAAACTCCTACAATGAGCAGTTCTTC. The chain uses TRBV5-1 and TRBJ2-1, with D maybe TRBD1 (6 bases). The length of the CDR3 is 15 residues. Between the trimmed V and J ends, which lost 4 bases and 0 bases, there was a span of 11 bases. Germline loops: CDR1 SGHRS, CDR2 YFSETQ.

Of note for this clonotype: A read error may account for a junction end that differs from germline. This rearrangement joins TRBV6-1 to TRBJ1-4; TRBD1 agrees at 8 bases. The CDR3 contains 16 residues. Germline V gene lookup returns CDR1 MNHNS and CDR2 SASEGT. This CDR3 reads CASTLSGTGPNEKRFF. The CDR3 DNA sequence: TGTGCCAGCACTCTATCAGGGACAGGTCCTAATGAAAAACGGTTTTTT.

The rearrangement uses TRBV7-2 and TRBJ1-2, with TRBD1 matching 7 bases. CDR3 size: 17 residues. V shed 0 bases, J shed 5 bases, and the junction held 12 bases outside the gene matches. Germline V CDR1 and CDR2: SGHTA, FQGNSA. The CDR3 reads CASSLAGGQGDEYGYTF. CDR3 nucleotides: TGTGCCAGCAGCTTAGCGGGGGGCCAGGGGGATGAATATGGCTACACCTTC. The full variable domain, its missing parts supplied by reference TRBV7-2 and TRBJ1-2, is GAGVSQSPSNKVTEKGKDVELRCDPISGHTALYWYRQSLGQGLEFLIYFQGNSAPDKSGLPSDRFSAERTGGSVSTLTIQRTQQEDSAVYLCASSLAGGQGDEYGYTFGSGTRLTVV.

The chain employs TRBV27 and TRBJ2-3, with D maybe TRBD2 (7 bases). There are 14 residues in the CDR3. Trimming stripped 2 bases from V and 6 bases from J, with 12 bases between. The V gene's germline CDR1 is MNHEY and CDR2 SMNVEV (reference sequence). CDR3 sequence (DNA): TGTGCCAGCAGTTTAGGGAGGGGGTCGGATACGCAGTATTTT. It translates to CASSLGRGSDTQYF.

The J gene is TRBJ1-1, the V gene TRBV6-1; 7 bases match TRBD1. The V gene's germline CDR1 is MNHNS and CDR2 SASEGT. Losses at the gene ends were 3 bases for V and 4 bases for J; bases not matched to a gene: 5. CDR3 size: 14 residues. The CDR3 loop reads CASSDVGGITEAFF. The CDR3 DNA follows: TGTGCCAGCAGTGATGTAGGGGGCATCACTGAAGCTTTCTTT.

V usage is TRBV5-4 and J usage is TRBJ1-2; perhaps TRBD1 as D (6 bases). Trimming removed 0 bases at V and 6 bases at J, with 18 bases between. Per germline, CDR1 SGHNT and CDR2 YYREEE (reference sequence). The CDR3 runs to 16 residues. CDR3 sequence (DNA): TGTGCCAGCAGCTTGGGTGGTTCCCGGACAGACGATGGCTACACCTTC. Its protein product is CASSLGGSRTDDGYTF. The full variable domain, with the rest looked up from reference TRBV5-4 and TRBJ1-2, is ETGVTQSPTHLIKTRGQQVTLRCSSQSGHNTVSWYQQALGQGPQFIFQYYREEENGRGNFPPRFSGLQFPNYSSELNVNALELDDSALYLCASSLGGSRTDDGYTFGSGTRLTVV.

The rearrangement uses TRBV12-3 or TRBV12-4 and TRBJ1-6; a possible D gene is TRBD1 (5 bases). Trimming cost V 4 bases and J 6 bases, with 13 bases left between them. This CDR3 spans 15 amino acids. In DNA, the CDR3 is TGTGCCAGCAGTTCCGGATCCGGGGGTAATTCACCCCTCCACTTT. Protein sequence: CASSSGSGGNSPLHF.

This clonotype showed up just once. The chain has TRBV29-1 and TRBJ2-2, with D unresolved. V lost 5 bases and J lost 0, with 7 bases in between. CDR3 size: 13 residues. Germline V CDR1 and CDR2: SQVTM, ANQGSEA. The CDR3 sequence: CSVLRTNTGELFF. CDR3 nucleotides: TGCAGCGTTCTTAGGACGAACACCGGGGAGCTGTTTTTT.

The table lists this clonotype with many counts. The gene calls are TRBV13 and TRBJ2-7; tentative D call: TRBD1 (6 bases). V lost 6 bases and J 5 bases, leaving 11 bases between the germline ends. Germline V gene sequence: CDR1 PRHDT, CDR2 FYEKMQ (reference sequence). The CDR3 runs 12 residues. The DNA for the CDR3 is TGTGCCAGCAGTATACAGGGTGACGAGCAGTACTTC. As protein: CASSIQGDEQYF.

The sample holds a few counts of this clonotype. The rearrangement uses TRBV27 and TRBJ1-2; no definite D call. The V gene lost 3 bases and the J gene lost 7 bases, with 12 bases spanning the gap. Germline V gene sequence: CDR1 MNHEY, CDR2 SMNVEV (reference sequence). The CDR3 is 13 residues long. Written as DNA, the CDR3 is TGTGCCAGCAGTTTCGGACGGGAATTTGGCTACACCTTC. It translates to CASSFGREFGYTF.

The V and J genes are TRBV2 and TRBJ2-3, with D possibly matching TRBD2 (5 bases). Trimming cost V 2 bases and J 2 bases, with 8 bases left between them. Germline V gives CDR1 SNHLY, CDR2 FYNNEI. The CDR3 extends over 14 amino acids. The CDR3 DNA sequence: TGTGCCAGCAGTGAATCGGGGTACACAGATACGCAGTATTTT. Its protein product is CASSESGYTDTQYF.

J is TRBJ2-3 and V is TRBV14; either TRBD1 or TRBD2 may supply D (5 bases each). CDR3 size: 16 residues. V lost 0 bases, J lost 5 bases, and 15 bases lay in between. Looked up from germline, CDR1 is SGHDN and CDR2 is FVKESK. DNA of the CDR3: TGTGCCAGCAGCCAAGACGAGAGGGGCCTTCGAGATACGCAGTATTTT. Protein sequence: CASSQDERGLRDTQYF.

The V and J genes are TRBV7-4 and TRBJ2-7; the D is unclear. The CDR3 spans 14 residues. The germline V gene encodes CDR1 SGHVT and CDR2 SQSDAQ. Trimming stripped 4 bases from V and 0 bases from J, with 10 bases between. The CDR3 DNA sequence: TGTGCCAGCAGCTCAGTCAGAAGCTCCTACGAGCAGTACTTC. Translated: CASSSVRSSYEQYF.

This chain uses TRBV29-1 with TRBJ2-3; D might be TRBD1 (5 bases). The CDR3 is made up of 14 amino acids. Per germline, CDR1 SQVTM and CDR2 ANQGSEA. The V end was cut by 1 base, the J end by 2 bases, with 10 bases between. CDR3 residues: CSVEGQSHTDTQYF. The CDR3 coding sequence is TGCAGCGTTGAAGGACAGTCCCACACAGATACGCAGTATTTT.

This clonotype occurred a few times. The CDR3 bases are TGCGCCAGCAGCTTACTCGGGACCTTGAGCTCCTACAATGAGCAGTTCTTC. This gives the protein CASSLLGTLSSYNEQFF. The chain joins TRBV5-1 to TRBJ2-1, with D perhaps being TRBD1 or TRBD2 (5 bases each). This CDR3 is built from 17 residues. Between the trimmed V and J ends, which lost 2 bases and 0 bases, there was a span of 15 bases. Germline V gene data show CDR1 as SGHRS and CDR2 as YFSETQ.

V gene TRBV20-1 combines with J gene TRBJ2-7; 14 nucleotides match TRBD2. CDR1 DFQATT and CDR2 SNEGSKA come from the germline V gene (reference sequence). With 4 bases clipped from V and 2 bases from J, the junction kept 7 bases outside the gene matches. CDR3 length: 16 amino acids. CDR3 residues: CSATPGLAGDPYEQYF. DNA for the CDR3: TGCAGTGCTACTCCGGGACTAGCGGGGGATCCCTACGAGCAGTACTTC.

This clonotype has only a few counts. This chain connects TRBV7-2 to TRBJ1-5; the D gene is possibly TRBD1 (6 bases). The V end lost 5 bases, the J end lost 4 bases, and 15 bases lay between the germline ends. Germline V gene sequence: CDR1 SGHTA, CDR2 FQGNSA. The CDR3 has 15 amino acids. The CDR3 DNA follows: TGTGCCAGCAGCCAAGGGGGGGCGGTGAATCAGCCCCAGCATTTT. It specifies CASSQGGAVNQPQHF.

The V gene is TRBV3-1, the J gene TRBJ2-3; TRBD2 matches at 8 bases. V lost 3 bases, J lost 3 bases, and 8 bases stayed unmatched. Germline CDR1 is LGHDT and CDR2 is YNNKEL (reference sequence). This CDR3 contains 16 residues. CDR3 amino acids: CASSHGGGSLTDTQYF. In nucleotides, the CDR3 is TGTGCCAGCAGCCACGGGGGGGGCAGTCTTACAGATACGCAGTATTTT.

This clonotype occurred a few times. This CDR3 reads CASSNALMEKLFF. DNA of the CDR3: TGTGCCAGCAGCAACGCTCTGATGGAAAAACTGTTTTTT. The chain is built from TRBV12-3 or TRBV12-4 and TRBJ1-4; unclear D gene. CDR3 length equals 13 residues. Trimming pared 6 bases from V and 8 bases from J, leaving 13 bases between.

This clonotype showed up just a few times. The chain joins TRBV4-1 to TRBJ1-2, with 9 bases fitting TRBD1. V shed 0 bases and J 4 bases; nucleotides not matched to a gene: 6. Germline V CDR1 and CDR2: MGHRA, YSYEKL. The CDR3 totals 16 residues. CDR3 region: CASSQDLTGGFYGYTF. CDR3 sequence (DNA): TGCGCCAGCAGCCAAGACCTAACAGGGGGCTTCTATGGCTACACCTTC.

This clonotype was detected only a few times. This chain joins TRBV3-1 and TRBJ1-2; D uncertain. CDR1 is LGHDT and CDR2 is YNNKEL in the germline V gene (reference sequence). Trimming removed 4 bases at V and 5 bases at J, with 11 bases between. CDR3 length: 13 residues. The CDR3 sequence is CASSRQEGYGYTF. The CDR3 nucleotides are TGTGCCAGCAGCCGGCAGGAAGGGTATGGCTACACCTTC. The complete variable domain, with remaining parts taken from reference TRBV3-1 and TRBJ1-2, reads DTAVSQTPKYLVTQMGNDKSIKCEQNLGHDTMYWYKQDSKKFLKIMFSYNNKELIINETVPNRFSPKSPDKAHLNLHINSLELGDSAVYFCASSRQEGYGYTFGSGTRLTVV.

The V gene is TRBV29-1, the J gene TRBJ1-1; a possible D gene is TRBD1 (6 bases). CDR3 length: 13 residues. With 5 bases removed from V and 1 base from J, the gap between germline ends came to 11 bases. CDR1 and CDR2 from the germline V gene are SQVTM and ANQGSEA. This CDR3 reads CSVHRQANTEAFF. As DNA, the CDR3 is TGCAGCGTTCATCGACAGGCGAACACTGAAGCTTTCTTT.

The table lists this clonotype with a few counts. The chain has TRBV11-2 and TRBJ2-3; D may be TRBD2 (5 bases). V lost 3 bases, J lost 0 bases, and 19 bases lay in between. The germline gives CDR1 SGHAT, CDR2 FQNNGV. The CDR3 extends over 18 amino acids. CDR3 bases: TGTGCCAGCAGCTTTACACGGCTTCGGAGGCCTAGCACAGATACGCAGTATTTT. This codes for CASSFTRLRRPSTDTQYF.